This TCR beta chain is from a study of blood T cell repertoires in COVID-19. Participants' reported clinical history set cohort assignment. CDR1 LNHDA and CDR2 SQIVND come from the germline V gene (reference sequence). The CDR3 runs to 16 residues. The V end was cut by 3 bases, the J end by 0 bases, with 12 bases between. Produced via immunoSEQ multiplex PCR; TCRdb's table is partial and in-frame only. This sample has some 220,000 clones, with around 87% found just once. The rearrangement joins TRBV19 to TRBJ2-1; D call uncertain. This sequence was found in a woman aged 18-29 years in a cohort exposed to, infected with or recovered from COVID-19 (not recorded which). The material sequenced was PBMCs or T cells enriched from blood (not recorded which). The CDR3 region is CASSILTEHSYNEQFF. For the CDR3, the DNA is TGTGCCAGTAGTATTTTAACGGAGCACTCCTACAATGAGCAGTTCTTC.